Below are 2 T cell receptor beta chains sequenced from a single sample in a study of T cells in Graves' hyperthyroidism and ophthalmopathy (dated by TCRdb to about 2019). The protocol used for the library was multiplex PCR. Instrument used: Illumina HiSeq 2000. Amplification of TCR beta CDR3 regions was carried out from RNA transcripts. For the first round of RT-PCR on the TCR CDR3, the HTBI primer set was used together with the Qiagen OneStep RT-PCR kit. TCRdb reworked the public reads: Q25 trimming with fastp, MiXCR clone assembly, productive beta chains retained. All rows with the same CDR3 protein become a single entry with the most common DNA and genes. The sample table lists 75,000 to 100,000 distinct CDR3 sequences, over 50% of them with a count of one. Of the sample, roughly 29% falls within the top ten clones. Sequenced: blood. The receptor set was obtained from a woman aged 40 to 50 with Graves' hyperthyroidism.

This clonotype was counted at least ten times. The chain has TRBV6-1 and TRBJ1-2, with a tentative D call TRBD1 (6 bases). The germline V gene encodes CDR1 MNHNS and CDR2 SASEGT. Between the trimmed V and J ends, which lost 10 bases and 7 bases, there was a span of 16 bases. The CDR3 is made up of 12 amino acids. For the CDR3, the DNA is TGTGCCACTTCGGACAGCTTAGTTGGCTACACCTTC. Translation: CATSDSLVGYTF.

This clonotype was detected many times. CDR3 in amino acids: CSVERESSYEQYF. CDR3 bases: TGCAGCGTTGAAAGGGAGAGCTCCTACGAGCAGTACTTC. The chain uses TRBV29-1 and TRBJ2-7; weak D call: TRBD2 (5 bases). The CDR3 is made up of 13 amino acids. Germline-derived CDR1 and CDR2 are SQVTM and ANQGSEA. Trimming removed 2 bases from V and 0 bases from J, with 8 bases in between.